These 5 T cell receptor beta chains came from one sample sequenced in a study of cytomegalovirus exposure and HLA in healthy donors. Vbeta (60) and Jbeta (13) primers were used in the PCR. Profiled with immunoSEQ multiplex PCR; TCRdb holds only in-frame clones, not every one. The data show around 94,000 clones, with around 77% seen just once and roughly 19% held by the top ten. Material: PBMCs. The receptors originated from a woman aged 55-70 years in good health and CMV-seropositive.

J is TRBJ1-5 and V is TRBV4-2; D may be TRBD1 (6 bases). Germline V CDR1 and CDR2: LGHNA, YNFKEQ. V was pared by 1 base and J by 7 bases, with 20 bases between. This CDR3 is built from 17 residues. CDR3 sequence reads: CASSQAPAGGLGQPQHF. CDR3 DNA sequence: TGTGCCAGCAGCCAAGCCCCCGCGGGGGGGCTTGGACAGCCCCAGCATTTT.

This chain links TRBV2 with TRBJ1-1; tentative D call: TRBD1 (5 bases). The CDR3 is made up of 12 amino acids. V was trimmed by 2 bases and J by 11 bases, leaving 12 bases between them. Looked up from germline, CDR1 is SNHLY and CDR2 is FYNNEI. The CDR3 coding sequence is TGTGCCAGCAGTGAACTGGGGCAGGGCGCTTTCTTT. This encodes CASSELGQGAFF.

The chain couples TRBV4-1 to TRBJ2-4; no clear D. Trimming removed 1 base from V and 5 bases from J, with 12 bases in between. The V gene's germline CDR1 is MGHRA and CDR2 YSYEKL. The CDR3 spans 15 residues. Written as DNA, the CDR3 is TGCGCCAGCAGCCAAGGACGGGTACGAGAAAACATTCAGTACTTC. This codes for CASSQGRVRENIQYF.

The chain is built from TRBV13 and TRBJ2-1; a possible D gene is TRBD2 (6 bases). The CDR3 totals 15 residues. Germline CDR1 reads PRHDT; CDR2 reads FYEKMQ (reference sequence). Trimming left V 5 bases short and J 0 bases short, with 11 bases between. CDR3 loop: CASSPGGSSYNEQFF. CDR3 DNA sequence: TGTGCCAGCAGCCCCGGGGGAAGCTCCTACAATGAGCAGTTCTTC.

This clone was observed a handful of times. The rearrangement uses TRBV6-5 and TRBJ2-1; 13 bases align to TRBD2. V gave up 6 bases and J gave up 7 bases; unmatched junction bases: 6. Germline V lookup: CDR1 MNHEY, CDR2 SVGAGI. The CDR3 totals 15 residues. The DNA for the CDR3 is TGTGCCAGCAGACCGGGACTAGCGGGACTGAATGAGCAGTTCTTC. This translates into CASRPGLAGLNEQFF.